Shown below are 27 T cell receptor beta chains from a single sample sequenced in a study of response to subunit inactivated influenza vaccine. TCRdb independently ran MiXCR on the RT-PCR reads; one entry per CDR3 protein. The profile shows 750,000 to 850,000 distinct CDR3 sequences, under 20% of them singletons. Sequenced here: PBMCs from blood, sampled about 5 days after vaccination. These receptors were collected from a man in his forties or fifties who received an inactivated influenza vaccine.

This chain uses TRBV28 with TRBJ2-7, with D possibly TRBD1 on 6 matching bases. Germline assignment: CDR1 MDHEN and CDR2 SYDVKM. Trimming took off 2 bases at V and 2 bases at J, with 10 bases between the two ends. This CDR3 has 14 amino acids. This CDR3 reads CASSLPDSTYEQYF. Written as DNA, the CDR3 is TGTGCCAGCAGTTTACCGGACAGTACCTACGAGCAGTACTTC.

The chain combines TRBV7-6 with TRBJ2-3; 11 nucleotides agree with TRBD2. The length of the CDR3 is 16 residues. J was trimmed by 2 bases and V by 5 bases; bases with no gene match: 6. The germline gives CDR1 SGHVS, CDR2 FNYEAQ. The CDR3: CASSRPSGRFTDTQYF. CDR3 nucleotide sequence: TGTGCCAGCAGCAGACCTAGCGGGAGGTTCACAGATACGCAGTATTTT. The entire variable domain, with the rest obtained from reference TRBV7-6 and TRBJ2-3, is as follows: GAGVSQSPRYKVTKRGQDVALRCDPISGHVSLYWYRQALGQGPEFLTYFNYEAQQDKSGLPNDRFSAERPEGSISTLTIQRTEQRDSAMYRCASSRPSGRFTDTQYFGPGTRLTVL.

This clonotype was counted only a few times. CDR3 region: CSADGGGAYNEQFF. CDR3 bases: TGCAGTGCTGATGGGGGTGGGGCCTACAATGAGCAGTTCTTC. The rearrangement links TRBV20-1 to TRBJ2-1; perhaps D is TRBD1 or TRBD2 (5 bases each). There are 14 residues in the CDR3. Trimming took 5 bases from V and 2 from J, leaving 13 bases between them. CDR1 and CDR2 from the germline V gene are DFQATT and SNEGSKA (reference sequence).

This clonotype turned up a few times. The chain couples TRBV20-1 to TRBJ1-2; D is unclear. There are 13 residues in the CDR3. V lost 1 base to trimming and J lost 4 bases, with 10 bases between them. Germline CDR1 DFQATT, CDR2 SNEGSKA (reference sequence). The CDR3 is CSARVPAGYGYTF. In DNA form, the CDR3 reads TGCAGTGCTAGAGTACCGGCAGGCTATGGCTACACCTTC.

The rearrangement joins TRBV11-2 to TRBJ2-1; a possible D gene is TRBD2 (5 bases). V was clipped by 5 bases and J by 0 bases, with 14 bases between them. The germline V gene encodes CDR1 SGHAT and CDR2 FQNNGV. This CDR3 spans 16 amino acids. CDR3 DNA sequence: TGTGCCAGCAGCACGAGCCGGCTAGCCTCCTACAATGAGCAGTTCTTC. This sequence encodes CASSTSRLASYNEQFF.

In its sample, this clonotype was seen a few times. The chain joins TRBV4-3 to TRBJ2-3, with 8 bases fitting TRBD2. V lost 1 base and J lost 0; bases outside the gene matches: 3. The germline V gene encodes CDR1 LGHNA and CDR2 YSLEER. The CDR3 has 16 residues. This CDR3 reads CASSQAPSGSTDTQYF. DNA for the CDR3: TGCGCCAGCAGCCAAGCGCCTAGCGGGAGCACAGATACGCAGTATTTT.

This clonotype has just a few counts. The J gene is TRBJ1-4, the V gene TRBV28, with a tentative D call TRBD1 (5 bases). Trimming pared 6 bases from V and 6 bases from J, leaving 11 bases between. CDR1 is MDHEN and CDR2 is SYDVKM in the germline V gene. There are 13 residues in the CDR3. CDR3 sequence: CASRGQGYEKLFF. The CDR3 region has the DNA TGTGCCAGCAGAGGGCAGGGATATGAAAAACTGTTTTTT.

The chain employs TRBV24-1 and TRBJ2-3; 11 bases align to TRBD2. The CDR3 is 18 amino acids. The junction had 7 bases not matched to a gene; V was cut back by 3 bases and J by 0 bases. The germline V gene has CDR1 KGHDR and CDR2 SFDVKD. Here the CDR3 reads CATSDAGTSGSSTDTQYF. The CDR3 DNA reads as TGTGCCACCAGTGATGCCGGGACTAGCGGAAGTAGCACAGATACGCAGTATTTT.

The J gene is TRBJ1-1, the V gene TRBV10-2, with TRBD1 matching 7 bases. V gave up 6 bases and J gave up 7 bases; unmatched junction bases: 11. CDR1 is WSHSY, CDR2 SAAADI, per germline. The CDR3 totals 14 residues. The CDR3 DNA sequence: TGCGCCAGCAGGGCAGGGGGGTGGATGGATGAAGCTTTCTTT. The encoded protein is CASRAGGWMDEAFF.

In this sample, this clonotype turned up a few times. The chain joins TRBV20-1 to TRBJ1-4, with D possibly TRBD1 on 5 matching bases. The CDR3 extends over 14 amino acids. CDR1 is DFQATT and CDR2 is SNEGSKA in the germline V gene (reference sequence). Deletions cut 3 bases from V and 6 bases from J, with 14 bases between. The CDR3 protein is CSARAGLEDEKLFF. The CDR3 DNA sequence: TGCAGTGCTAGGGCGGGACTGGAGGATGAAAAACTGTTTTTT.

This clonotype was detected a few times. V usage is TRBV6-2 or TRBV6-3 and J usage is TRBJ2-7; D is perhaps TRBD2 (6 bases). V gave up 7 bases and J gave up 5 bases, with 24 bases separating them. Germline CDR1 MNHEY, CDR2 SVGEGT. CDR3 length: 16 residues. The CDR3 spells CASKLAKTAGMDEQYF. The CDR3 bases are TGTGCCAGCAAGCTCGCGAAAACGGCGGGAATGGACGAGCAGTACTTC.

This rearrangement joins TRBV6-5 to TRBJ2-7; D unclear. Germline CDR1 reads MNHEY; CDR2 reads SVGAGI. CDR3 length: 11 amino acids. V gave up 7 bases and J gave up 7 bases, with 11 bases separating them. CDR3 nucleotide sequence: TGTGCCAGCATGCAGGTCGGGGAGCAGTACTTC. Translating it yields CASMQVGEQYF.

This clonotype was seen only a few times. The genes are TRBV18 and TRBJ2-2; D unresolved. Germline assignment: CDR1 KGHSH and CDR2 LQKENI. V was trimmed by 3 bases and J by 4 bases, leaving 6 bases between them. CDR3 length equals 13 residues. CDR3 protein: CASSPVTTGELFF. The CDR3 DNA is TGTGCCAGCTCACCGGTGACCACCGGGGAGCTGTTTTTT. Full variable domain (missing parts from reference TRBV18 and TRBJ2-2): NAGVMQNPRHLVRRRGQEARLRCSPMKGHSHVYWYRQLPEEGLKFMVYLQKENIIDESGMPKERFSAEFPKEGPSILRIQQVVRGDSAAYFCASSPVTTGELFFGEGSRLTVL.

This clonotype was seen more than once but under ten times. CDR3 sequence (DNA): TGCAGTGCTAGTGTGCGGGGAAGCTCCTACGAGCAGTACTTC. Amino acid sequence: CSASVRGSSYEQYF. The chain uses TRBV20-1 and TRBJ2-7, with D perhaps TRBD2 (6 bases). In germline, CDR1 is DFQATT, CDR2 SNEGSKA (reference sequence). The CDR3 is made up of 14 amino acids. Trimming took off 3 bases at V and 0 bases at J, with 12 bases between the two ends.

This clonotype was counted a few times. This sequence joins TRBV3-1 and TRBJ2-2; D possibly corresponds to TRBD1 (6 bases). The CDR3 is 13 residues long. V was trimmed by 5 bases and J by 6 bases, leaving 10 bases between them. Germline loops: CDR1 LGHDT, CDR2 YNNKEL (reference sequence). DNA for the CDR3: TGTGCCAGCAGCTATACAGGGCCCGGGGAGCTGTTTTTT. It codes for CASSYTGPGELFF.

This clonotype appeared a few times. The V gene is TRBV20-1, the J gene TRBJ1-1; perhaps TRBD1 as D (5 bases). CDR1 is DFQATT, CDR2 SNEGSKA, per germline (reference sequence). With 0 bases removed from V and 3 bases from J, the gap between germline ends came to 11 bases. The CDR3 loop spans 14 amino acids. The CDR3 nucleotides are TGCAGTGCTAGAGAGGGGCGTGGGGACACTGAAGCTTTCTTT. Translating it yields CSAREGRGDTEAFF.

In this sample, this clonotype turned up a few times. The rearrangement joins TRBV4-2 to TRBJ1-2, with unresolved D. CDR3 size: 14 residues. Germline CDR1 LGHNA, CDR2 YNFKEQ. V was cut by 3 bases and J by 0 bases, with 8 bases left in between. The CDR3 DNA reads TGTGCCAGCAGCCACCAGGATCCTAACTATGGCTACACCTTC. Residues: CASSHQDPNYGYTF.

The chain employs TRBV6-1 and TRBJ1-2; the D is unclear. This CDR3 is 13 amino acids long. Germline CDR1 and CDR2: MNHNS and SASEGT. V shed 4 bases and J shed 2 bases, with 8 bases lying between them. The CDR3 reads CASSVTENYGYTF. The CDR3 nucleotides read TGTGCCAGCAGTGTTACAGAAAACTATGGCTACACCTTC.

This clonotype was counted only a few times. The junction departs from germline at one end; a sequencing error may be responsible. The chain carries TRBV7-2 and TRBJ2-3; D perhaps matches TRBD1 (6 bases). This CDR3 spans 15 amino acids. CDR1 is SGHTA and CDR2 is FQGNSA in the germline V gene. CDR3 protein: CASSLGNIGQRAISF. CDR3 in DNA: TGTGCCAGCAGCTTAGGAAATATTGGACAGAGAGCCATATCCTTT.

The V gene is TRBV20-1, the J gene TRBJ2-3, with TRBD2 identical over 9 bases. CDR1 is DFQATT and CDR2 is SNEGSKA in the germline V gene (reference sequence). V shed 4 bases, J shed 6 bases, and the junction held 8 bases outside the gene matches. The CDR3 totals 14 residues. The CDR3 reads CSAMDSGSGDTQYF. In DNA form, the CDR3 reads TGCAGTGCTATGGATAGCGGGAGTGGGGATACGCAGTATTTT.

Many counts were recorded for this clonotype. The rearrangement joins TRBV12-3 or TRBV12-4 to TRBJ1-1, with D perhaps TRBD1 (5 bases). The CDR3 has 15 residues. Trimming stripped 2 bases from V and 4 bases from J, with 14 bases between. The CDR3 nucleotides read TGTGCCAGCAGTTTACATGGGGGATTTGGCACTGAAGCTTTCTTT. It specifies CASSLHGGFGTEAFF.

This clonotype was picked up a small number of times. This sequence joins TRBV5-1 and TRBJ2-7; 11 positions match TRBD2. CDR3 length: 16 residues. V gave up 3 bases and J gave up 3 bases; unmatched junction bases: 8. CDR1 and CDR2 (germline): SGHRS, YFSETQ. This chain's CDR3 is CASSSLAGTSGYEQYF. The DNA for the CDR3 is TGCGCCAGCAGCTCCCTGGCCGGGACTAGCGGCTACGAGCAGTACTTC. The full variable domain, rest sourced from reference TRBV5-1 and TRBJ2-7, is KAGVTQTPRYLIKTRGQQVTLSCSPISGHRSVSWYQQTPGQGLQFLFEYFSETQRNKGNFPGRFSGRQFSNSRSEMNVSTLELGDSALYLCASSSLAGTSGYEQYFGPGTRLTVT.

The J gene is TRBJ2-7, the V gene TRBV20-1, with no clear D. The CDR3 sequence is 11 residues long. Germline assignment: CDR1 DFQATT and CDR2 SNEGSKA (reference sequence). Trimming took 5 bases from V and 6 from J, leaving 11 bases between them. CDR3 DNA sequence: TGCAGTGCTGCAGGTGGGCTCGAGCAGTACTTC. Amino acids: CSAAGGLEQYF.

Here the CDR3 DNA reads TGCAGTGCTAGTCGGGACCAACTCACCGGGGAGCTGTTTTTT. It encodes CSASRDQLTGELFF. The V call is TRBV20-1, the J call TRBJ2-2, with D perhaps being TRBD1 or TRBD2 (5 bases each). The V gene's germline CDR1 is DFQATT and CDR2 SNEGSKA (reference sequence). V lost 3 bases and J lost 4, with 12 bases in between. The CDR3 is 14 amino acids.

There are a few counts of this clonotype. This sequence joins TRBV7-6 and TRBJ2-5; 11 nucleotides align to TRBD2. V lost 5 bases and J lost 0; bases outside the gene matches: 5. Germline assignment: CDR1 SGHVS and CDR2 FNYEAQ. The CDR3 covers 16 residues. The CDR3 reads CASSAASGGYQETQYF. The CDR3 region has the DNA TGTGCCAGCAGCGCCGCTAGCGGGGGGTACCAAGAGACCCAGTACTTC.

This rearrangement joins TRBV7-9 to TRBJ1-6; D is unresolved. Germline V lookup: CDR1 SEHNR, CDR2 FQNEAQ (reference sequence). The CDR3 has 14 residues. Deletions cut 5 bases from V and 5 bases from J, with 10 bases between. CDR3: CASSLRTDNSPLHF. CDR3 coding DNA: TGTGCCAGCAGCCTTCGGACGGATAATTCACCCCTCCACTTT.

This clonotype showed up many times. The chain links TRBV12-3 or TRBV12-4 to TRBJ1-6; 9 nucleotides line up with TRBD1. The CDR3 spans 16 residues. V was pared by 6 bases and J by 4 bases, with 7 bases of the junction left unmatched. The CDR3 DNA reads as TGTGCCAGCAGAGCCGGGACAGGGACTTATAATTCACCCCTCCACTTT. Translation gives CASRAGTGTYNSPLHF.